Below, 21 T cell receptor beta chains from the same sample are listed, as sequenced in a study of immune cell composition in non-small cell lung cancer. Sequencing used immunoSEQ multiplex PCR; TCRdb keeps in-frame clones, though not all of them. The sample holds approximately 4,000 clones; 70% to 75% are singletons and the top ten take 20%. Sample: lung tumor tissue. The receptors were gathered from a human donor with non-small cell lung cancer.

V and J are TRBV4-3 and TRBJ2-5, with TRBD1 identical over 7 bases. CDR3 length equals 16 residues. From germline, CDR1 is LGHNA and CDR2 YSLEER. V was clipped by 1 base and J by 2 bases; unmatched bases: 7. The CDR3 nucleotides read TGCGCCAGCAGCCAAGGGTCAGGGGGACGACAAGAGACCCAGTACTTC. Translating gives CASSQGSGGRQETQYF.

This chain joins TRBV7-3 and TRBJ1-1, with unresolved D. The germline CDR1 and CDR2 sequences are SGHTA and FQGTGA. This CDR3 contains 13 residues. V lost 8 bases and J 2 bases, leaving 12 bases between the germline ends. Here the CDR3 DNA reads TGTGCCAGCCAGTCATCCCTCAACACTGAAGCTTTCTTT. Encoded protein: CASQSSLNTEAFF.

CDR3 DNA: TGTGCCAGCAGCTCCTCGGGGGCGAACTATGGCTACACCTTC. This codes for CASSSSGANYGYTF. The chain carries TRBV11-1 and TRBJ1-2, with D maybe TRBD1 (6 bases). Trimming shortened V by 4 bases and J by 2 bases, and 11 bases separated the two germline ends. Germline V lookup: CDR1 SGHAT, CDR2 FQDESV (reference sequence). There are 14 residues in the CDR3.

Only one count was recorded for this clone. The V and J genes are TRBV11-3 and TRBJ1-1; D perhaps matches TRBD1 (6 bases). Deletions cut 1 base from V and 6 bases from J, with 24 bases between. CDR1 is SGHNT and CDR2 is YENEEA in the germline V gene. The CDR3 is made up of 18 amino acids. CDR3 loop: CASSLGSGRAGVSAEAFF. CDR3 sequence (DNA): TGTGCCAGCAGCTTAGGATCGGGTCGGGCAGGGGTGAGCGCTGAAGCTTTCTTT.

The chain has TRBV28 and TRBJ2-7; D is perhaps TRBD1 or TRBD2 (6 bases each). The CDR3 sequence is 15 residues long. Trimming pared 7 bases from V and 3 bases from J, leaving 19 bases between. The germline V gene encodes CDR1 MDHEN and CDR2 SYDVKM. CDR3 coding DNA: TGTGCCAGCAACCTTGCGGGACACCTAAACTACGAGCAGTACTTC. Protein product: CASNLAGHLNYEQYF.

In this sample, this clone turned up a few times. The chain links TRBV30 to TRBJ1-2; 8 nucleotides line up with TRBD1. This CDR3 spans 16 amino acids. The germline CDR1 and CDR2 sequences are GTSNPN and SVGIG (reference sequence). The junction had 9 bases not matched to a gene; V was cut back by 3 bases and J by 0 bases. CDR3 protein: CAWSTPGTGANYGYTF. The CDR3 DNA sequence: TGTGCCTGGAGCACACCCGGGACAGGAGCTAACTATGGCTACACCTTC.

This clone was seen just once. The CDR3: CASSGPGQARSYGYTF. In DNA form, the CDR3 reads TGTGCCAGCAGCGGGCCGGGACAAGCGAGATCTTATGGCTACACCTTC. This chain links TRBV7-2 with TRBJ1-2, with D perhaps matching TRBD1 (6 bases). The germline V gene encodes CDR1 SGHTA and CDR2 FQGNSA. There are 16 residues in the CDR3. V was clipped by 5 bases and J by 5 bases, with 21 bases between them.

This clone turned up a few times. This chain joins TRBV2 and TRBJ2-1, with D perhaps TRBD1 (6 bases). Germline lookup yields CDR1 SNHLY and CDR2 FYNNEI. Between the trimmed V and J ends, which lost 6 bases and 2 bases, there was a span of 8 bases. The CDR3 covers 13 residues. The CDR3 region is CASRNRAYNEQFF. CDR3 bases: TGTGCCAGCAGGAACAGGGCCTACAATGAGCAGTTCTTC.

This sequence joins TRBV29-1 and TRBJ1-2; the match to TRBD1 covers 9 bases. The V gene's germline CDR1 is SQVTM and CDR2 ANQGSEA. CDR3 length equals 13 residues. The trim removed 6 bases at V and 5 bases at J, leaving 7 bases unmatched. This chain's CDR3 is CSVGTGLGYGYTF. The CDR3 bases are TGCAGCGTCGGGACAGGGTTAGGGTATGGCTACACCTTC.

In DNA form, the CDR3 reads TGTGCCAGCAGTACAATAGGGGGGGCCGGGGAGCTGTTTTTT. It yields the protein CASSTIGGAGELFF. V gene TRBV6-6 combines with J gene TRBJ2-2, with D maybe TRBD2 (7 bases). With 5 bases removed from V and 6 bases from J, the gap between germline ends came to 13 bases. Germline-derived CDR1 and CDR2 are MNHNY and SVGAGI (reference sequence). This CDR3 region has 14 residues.

This clone has just a few counts. The rearrangement uses TRBV5-1 and TRBJ1-2; TRBD1 might be the D (5 bases). The CDR3 is 18 amino acids. Trimming left V 0 bases short and J 2 bases short, with 20 bases between. The germline gives CDR1 SGHRS, CDR2 YFSETQ. The CDR3 region is CASSLDLPGGWENYGYTF. The CDR3 DNA sequence: TGCGCCAGCAGCTTGGACCTCCCGGGGGGGTGGGAGAACTATGGCTACACCTTC.

The rearrangement uses TRBV15 and TRBJ2-2; TRBD2 agrees at 13 bases. This CDR3 is 18 amino acids long. Germline V gene data show CDR1 as LNHNV and CDR2 as YYDKDF (reference sequence). V gave up 1 base and J gave up 3 bases; unmatched junction bases: 5. The CDR3 DNA is TGTGCCACCAGCAGAGGCGGACTAGCGGGGGCCTACACCGGGGAGCTGTTTTTT. As protein: CATSRGGLAGAYTGELFF.

This chain's CDR3 is CASATGRSNTEAFF. The CDR3 coding sequence is TGTGCCAGTGCGACAGGCCGTTCGAACACTGAAGCTTTCTTT. The rearrangement links TRBV19 to TRBJ1-1, with D perhaps matching TRBD1 (6 bases). The germline gives CDR1 LNHDA, CDR2 SQIVND (reference sequence). Trimming removed 8 bases at V and 1 base at J, with 14 bases between. CDR3 length equals 14 residues. Looking up the rest from reference TRBV19 and TRBJ1-1 gives the full variable domain: DGGITQSPKYLFRKEGQNVTLSCEQNLNHDAMYWYRQDPGQGLRLIYYSQIVNDFQKGDIAEGYSVSREKKESFPLTVTSAQKNPTAFYLCASATGRSNTEAFFGQGTRLTVV.

The rearrangement joins TRBV7-8 to TRBJ2-3, with unresolved D. The CDR3 has 14 amino acids. Germline V lookup: CDR1 SGHVS, CDR2 FQNEAQ. V was clipped by 1 base and J by 6 bases, with 11 bases between them. The CDR3 coding sequence is TGTGCCAGCAGCTTAGGGCAGGTTCGGGATACGCAGTATTTT. It encodes CASSLGQVRDTQYF.

This clone appeared a few times. The chain couples TRBV20-1 to TRBJ2-5; D uncertain. The CDR3 runs to 11 residues. Germline V gene data show CDR1 as DFQATT and CDR2 as SNEGSKA (reference sequence). Trimming stripped 6 bases from V and 2 bases from J, with 7 bases between. CDR3 DNA sequence: TGCAGTGCAGAACATCAAGAGACCCAGTACTTC. It encodes CSAEHQETQYF.

The chain employs TRBV19 and TRBJ1-2; no clear D. The length of the CDR3 is 12 residues. Germline CDR1 and CDR2: LNHDA and SQIVND (reference sequence). The germline V and J ends were trimmed by 7 bases and 8 bases, with 14 bases remaining between them. DNA of the CDR3: TGTGCCAGTACCGATCCCCCCGGCGGCTACACCTTC. It translates to CASTDPPGGYTF.

The V and J genes are TRBV5-1 and TRBJ2-7; D may be TRBD1 (6 bases). Germline CDR1 is SGHRS and CDR2 is YFSETQ. The CDR3 runs to 14 residues. The V end was cut by 0 bases, the J end by 5 bases, with 12 bases between. The CDR3 is CASSLEQGFNEQYF. Written as DNA, the CDR3 is TGCGCCAGCAGCTTGGAGCAGGGGTTCAACGAGCAGTACTTC.

The chain couples TRBV27 to TRBJ2-7; no clear D. The CDR3 spans 16 residues. The germline V and J ends were trimmed by 0 bases and 0 bases, with 12 bases remaining between them. Germline CDR1 MNHEY, CDR2 SMNVEV (reference sequence). DNA for the CDR3: TGTGCCAGCAGTTTATCAGATAAATGGCTCTCCTACGAGCAGTACTTC. It codes for CASSLSDKWLSYEQYF.

V usage is TRBV7-3 and J usage is TRBJ2-1, with TRBD2 identical over 9 bases. The germline gives CDR1 SGHTA, CDR2 FQGTGA. CDR3 length equals 16 residues. Trimming removed 0 bases from V and 8 bases from J; junction bases left unmatched: 8. In nucleotides, the CDR3 is TGTGCCAGCAGCTTAACGTCGGCTAGCGGGGTTGATGAGCAGTTCTTC. It codes for CASSLTSASGVDEQFF.

CDR3 sequence (DNA): TGTGCCAGCAGCTTAAACAGGGGGCGCACAGATACGCAGTATTTT. Translated: CASSLNRGRTDTQYF. The rearrangement links TRBV14 to TRBJ2-3, with 9 bases that match TRBD1. The V gene end was trimmed by 5 bases and the J gene end by 1 base; junction bases not matched to a gene: 4. Germline V gene data show CDR1 as SGHDN and CDR2 as FVKESK. The CDR3 has 15 residues.

This clone rates as large. This sequence joins TRBV20-1 and TRBJ1-2; the D gene is possibly TRBD1 (5 bases). The V gene's germline CDR1 is DFQATT and CDR2 SNEGSKA (reference sequence). Trimming removed 4 bases from V and 9 bases from J, with 6 bases in between. The CDR3 has 9 amino acids. The DNA of the CDR3 is TGCAGTGCTAAGGGACGCTACACCTTC. It yields the protein CSAKGRYTF.